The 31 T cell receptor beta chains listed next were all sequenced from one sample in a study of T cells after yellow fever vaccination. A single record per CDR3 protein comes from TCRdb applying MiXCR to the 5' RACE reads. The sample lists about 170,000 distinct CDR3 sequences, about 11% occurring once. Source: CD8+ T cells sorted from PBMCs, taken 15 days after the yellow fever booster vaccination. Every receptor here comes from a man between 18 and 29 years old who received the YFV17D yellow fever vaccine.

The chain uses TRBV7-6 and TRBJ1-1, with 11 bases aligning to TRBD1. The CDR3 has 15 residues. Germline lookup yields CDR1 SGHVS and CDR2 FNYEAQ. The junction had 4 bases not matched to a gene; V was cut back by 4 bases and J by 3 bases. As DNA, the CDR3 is TGTGCCAGCAGCTCGGGACAGGGGGTTGACACTGAAGCTTTCTTT. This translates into CASSSGQGVDTEAFF.

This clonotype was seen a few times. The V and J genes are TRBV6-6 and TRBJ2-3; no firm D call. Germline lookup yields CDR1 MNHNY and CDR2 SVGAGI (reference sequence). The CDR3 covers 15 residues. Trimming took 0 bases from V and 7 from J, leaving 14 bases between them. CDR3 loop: CASSYSSEGINTQYF. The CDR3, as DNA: TGTGCCAGCAGTTACTCCTCGGAAGGGATCAATACGCAGTATTTT.

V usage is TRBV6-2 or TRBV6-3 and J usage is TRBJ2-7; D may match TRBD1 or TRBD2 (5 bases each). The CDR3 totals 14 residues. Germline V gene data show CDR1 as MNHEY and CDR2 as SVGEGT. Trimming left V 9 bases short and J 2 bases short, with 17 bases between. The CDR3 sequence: CASQVQPGPYEQYV. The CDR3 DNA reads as TGTGCCAGTCAGGTACAACCGGGACCCTACGAGCAGTACGTC.

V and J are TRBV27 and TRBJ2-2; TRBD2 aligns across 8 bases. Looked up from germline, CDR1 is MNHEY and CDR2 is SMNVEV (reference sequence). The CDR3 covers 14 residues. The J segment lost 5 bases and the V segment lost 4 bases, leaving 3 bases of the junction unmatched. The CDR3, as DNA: TGTGCCAGCAGTTCTGCGGGGGGTACCGGGGAGCTGTTTTTT. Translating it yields CASSSAGGTGELFF.

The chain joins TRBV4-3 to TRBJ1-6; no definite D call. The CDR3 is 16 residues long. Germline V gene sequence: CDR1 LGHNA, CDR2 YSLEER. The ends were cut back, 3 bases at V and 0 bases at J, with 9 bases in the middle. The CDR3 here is CASSQYWDSYNSPLHF. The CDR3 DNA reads TGCGCCAGCAGCCAGTATTGGGACTCCTATAATTCACCCCTCCACTTT.

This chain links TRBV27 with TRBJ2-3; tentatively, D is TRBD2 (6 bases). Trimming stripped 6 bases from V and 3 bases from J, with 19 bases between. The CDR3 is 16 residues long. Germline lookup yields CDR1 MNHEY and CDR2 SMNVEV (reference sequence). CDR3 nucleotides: TGTGCCAGCAGCCTGACAGAGCGGGTCAGAACAGATACGCAGTATTTT. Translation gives CASSLTERVRTDTQYF.

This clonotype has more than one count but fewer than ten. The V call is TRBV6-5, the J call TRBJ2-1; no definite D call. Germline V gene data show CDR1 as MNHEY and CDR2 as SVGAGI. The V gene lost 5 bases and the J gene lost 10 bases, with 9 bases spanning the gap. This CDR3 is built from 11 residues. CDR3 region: CASSLVGEQFF. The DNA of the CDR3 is TGTGCCAGCAGTCTGGTTGGGGAGCAGTTCTTC.

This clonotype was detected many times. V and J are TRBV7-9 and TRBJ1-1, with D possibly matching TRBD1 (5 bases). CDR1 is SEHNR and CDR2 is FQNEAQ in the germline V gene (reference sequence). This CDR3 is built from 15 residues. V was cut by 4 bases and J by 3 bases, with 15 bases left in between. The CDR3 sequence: CASSSQRGAYTEAFF. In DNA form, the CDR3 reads TGTGCCAGCAGCTCCCAAAGAGGGGCCTACACTGAAGCTTTCTTT.

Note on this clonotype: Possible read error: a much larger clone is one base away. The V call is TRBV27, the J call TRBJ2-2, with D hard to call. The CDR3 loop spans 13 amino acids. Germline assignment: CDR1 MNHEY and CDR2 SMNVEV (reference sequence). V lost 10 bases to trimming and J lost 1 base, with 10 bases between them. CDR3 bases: TGTGCCACCGGGTGTTTGAACACCGGGGAGCTGTTTTTT. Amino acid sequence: CATGCLNTGELFF.

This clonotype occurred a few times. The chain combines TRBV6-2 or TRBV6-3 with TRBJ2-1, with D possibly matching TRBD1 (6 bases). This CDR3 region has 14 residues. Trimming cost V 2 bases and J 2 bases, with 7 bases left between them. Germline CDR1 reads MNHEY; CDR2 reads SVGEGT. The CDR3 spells CASSYTGPYNEQFF. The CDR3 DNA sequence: TGTGCCAGCAGTTACACAGGGCCCTACAATGAGCAGTTCTTC.

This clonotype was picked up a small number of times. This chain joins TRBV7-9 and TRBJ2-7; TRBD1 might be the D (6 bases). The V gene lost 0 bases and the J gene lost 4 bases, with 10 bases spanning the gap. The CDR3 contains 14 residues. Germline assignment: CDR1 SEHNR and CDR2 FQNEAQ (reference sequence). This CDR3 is CASSLADGQYEQYF. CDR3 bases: TGTGCCAGCAGCTTAGCCGACGGACAGTACGAGCAGTACTTC.

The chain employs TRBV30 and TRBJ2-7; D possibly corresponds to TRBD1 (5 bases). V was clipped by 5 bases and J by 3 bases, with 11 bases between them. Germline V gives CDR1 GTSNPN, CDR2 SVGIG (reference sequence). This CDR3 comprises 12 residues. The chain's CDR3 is CAWDRADYEQYF. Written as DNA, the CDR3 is TGTGCCTGGGACAGAGCAGACTACGAGCAGTACTTC.

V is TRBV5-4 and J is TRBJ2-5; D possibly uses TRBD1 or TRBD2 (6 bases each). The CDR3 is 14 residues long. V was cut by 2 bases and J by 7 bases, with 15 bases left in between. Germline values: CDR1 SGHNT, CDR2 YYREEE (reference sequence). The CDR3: CASSLRGAKVTQYF. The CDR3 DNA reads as TGTGCCAGCAGCTTAAGGGGGGCGAAGGTGACCCAGTACTTC.

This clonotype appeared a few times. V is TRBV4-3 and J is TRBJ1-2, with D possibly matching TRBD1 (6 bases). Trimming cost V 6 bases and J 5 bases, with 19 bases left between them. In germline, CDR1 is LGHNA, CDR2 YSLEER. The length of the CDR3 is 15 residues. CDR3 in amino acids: CASRSTVEGGYGYTF. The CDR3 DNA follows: TGCGCCAGCAGAAGTACAGTCGAAGGGGGGTATGGCTACACCTTC.

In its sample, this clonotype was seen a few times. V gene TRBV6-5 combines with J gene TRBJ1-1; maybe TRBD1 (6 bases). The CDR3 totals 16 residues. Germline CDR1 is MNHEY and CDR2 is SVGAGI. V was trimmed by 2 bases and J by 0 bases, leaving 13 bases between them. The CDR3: CASSYISGTLNTEAFF. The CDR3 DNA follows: TGTGCCAGCAGTTACATCTCCGGGACATTGAACACTGAAGCTTTCTTT.

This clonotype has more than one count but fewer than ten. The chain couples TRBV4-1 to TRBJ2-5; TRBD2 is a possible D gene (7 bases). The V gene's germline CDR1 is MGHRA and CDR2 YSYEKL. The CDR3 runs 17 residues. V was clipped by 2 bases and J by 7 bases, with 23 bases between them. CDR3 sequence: CASSQYPGGGIVGTQYF. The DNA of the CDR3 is TGCGCCAGCAGCCAATACCCGGGGGGCGGAATCGTAGGGACCCAGTACTTC.

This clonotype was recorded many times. CDR3 loop: CASSLNPAGEKLFF. CDR3 sequence (DNA): TGTGCCAGCAGCTTGAATCCCGCCGGTGAAAAACTGTTTTTT. The rearrangement joins TRBV7-6 to TRBJ1-4; D uncertain. This CDR3 comprises 14 residues. V lost 3 bases and J 7 bases, leaving 12 bases between the germline ends. Germline CDR1 and CDR2: SGHVS and FNYEAQ.

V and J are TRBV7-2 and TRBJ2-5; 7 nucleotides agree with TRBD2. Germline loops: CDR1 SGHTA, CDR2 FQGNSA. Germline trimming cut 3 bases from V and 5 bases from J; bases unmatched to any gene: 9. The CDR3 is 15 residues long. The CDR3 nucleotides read TGTGCCAGCAGCTTCGGGGATGCGGGAGCGGAGACCCAGTACTTC. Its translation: CASSFGDAGAETQYF. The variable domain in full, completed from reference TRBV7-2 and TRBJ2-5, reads GAGVSQSPSNKVTEKGKDVELRCDPISGHTALYWYRQSLGQGLEFLIYFQGNSAPDKSGLPSDRFSAERTGGSVSTLTIQRTQQEDSAVYLCASSFGDAGAETQYFGPGTRLLVL.

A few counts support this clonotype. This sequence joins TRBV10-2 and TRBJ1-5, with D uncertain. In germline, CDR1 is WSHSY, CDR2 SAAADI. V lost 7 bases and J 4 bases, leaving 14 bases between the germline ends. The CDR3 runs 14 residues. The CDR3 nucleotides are TGCGCCAGCAAGGCAGCGGGGATTAATCAGCCCCAGCATTTT. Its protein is CASKAAGINQPQHF.

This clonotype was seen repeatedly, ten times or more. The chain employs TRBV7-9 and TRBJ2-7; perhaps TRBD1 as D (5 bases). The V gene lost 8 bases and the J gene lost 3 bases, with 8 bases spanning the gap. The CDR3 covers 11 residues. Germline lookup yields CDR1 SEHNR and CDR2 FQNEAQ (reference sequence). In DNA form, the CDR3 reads TGTGCCAGCCTGACAGACTACGAGCAGTACTTC. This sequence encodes CASLTDYEQYF.

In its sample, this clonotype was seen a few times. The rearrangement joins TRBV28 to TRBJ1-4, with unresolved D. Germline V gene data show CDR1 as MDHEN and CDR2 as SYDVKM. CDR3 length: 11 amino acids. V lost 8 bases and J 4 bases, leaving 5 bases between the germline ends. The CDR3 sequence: CASQVNEKLFF. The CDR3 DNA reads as TGTGCCAGCCAAGTTAATGAAAAACTGTTTTTT.

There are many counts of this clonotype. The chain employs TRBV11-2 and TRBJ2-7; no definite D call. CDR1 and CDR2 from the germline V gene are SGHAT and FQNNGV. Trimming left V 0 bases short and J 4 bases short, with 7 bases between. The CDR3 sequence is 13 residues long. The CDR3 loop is CASSLEAPYEQYV. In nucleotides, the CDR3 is TGTGCCAGCAGCTTAGAAGCCCCGTACGAGCAGTACGTC.

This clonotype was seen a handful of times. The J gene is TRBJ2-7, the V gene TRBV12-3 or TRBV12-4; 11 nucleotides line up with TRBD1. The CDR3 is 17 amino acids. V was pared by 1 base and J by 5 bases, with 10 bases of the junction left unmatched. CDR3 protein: CASSLVGGQGVSDEQYF. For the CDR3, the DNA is TGTGCCAGCAGTTTAGTAGGGGGACAGGGGGTTTCGGACGAGCAGTACTTC.

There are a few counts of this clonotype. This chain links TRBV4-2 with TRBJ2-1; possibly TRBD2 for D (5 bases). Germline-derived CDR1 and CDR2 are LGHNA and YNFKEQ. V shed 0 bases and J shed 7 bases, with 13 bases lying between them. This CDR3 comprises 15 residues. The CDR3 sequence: CASSQDMGERNEQFF. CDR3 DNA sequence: TGTGCCAGCAGCCAAGATATGGGAGAACGGAATGAGCAGTTCTTC.

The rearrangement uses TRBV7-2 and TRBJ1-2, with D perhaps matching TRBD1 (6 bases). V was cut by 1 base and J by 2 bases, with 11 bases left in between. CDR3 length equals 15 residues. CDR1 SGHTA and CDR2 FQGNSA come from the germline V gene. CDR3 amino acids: CASSLDAGTNYGYTF. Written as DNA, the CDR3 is TGTGCCAGCAGCTTAGACGCAGGGACAAACTATGGCTACACCTTC.

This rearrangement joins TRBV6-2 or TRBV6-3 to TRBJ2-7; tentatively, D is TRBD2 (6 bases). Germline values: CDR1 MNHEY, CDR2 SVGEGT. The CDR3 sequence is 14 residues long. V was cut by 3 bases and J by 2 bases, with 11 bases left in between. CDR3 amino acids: CASSYGGETYEQYV. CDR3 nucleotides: TGTGCCAGCAGTTATGGCGGGGAGACCTACGAGCAGTACGTC.

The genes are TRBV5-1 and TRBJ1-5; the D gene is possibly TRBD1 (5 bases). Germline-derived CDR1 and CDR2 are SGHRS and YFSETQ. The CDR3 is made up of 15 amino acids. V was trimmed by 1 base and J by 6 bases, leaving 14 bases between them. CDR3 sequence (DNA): TGCGCCAGCAGCTTGTATCCAGGGTATGGTCAGCCCCAGCATTTT. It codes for CASSLYPGYGQPQHF.

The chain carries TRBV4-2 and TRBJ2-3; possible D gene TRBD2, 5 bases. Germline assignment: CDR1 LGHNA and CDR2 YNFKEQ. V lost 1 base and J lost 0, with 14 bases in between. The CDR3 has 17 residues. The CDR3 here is CASSQGSGTASTDTQYF. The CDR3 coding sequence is TGTGCCAGCAGCCAAGGTTCGGGAACAGCTAGCACAGATACGCAGTATTTT.

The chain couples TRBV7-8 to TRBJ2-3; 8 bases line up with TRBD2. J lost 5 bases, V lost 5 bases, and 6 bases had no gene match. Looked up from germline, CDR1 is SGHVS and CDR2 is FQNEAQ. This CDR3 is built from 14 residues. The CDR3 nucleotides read TGTGCCAGCAGCCGAGCGGGGGCTGTAGATACGCAGTATTTT. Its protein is CASSRAGAVDTQYF.

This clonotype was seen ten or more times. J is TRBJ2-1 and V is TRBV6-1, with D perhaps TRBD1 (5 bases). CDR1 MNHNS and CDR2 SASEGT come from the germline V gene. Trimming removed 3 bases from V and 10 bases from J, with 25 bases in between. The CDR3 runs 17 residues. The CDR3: CASSDATDSPTIDEQFF. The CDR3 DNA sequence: TGTGCCAGCAGTGATGCGACAGATTCCCCCACAATTGACGAGCAGTTCTTC.

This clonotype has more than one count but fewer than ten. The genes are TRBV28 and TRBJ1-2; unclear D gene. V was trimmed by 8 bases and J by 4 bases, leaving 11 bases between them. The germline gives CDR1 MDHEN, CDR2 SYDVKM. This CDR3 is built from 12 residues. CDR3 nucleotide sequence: TGTGCCAGCCTGACGGATCCCTATGGCTACACCTTC. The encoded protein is CASLTDPYGYTF.